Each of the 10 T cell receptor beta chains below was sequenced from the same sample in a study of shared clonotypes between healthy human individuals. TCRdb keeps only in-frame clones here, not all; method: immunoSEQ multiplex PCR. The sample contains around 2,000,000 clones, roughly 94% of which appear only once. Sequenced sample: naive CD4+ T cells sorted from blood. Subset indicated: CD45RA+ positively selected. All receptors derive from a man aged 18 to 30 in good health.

The CDR3 here is CASSLGGTGGRETQYF. The DNA for the CDR3 is TGCGCCAGCAGCTTGGGAGGGACAGGGGGCCGCGAGACCCAGTACTTC. The chain joins TRBV5-1 to TRBJ2-5; 12 bases match TRBD1. V dropped 0 bases and J dropped 5; count of bases not matched to a gene: 5. Germline values: CDR1 SGHRS, CDR2 YFSETQ. The CDR3 covers 16 residues.

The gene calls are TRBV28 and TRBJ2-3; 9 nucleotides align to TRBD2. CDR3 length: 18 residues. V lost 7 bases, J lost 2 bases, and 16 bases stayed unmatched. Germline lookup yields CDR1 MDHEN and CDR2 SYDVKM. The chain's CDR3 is CASNFPAQRGAVTDTQYF. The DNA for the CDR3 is TGTGCCAGCAACTTCCCCGCCCAGCGGGGGGCCGTCACAGATACGCAGTATTTT.

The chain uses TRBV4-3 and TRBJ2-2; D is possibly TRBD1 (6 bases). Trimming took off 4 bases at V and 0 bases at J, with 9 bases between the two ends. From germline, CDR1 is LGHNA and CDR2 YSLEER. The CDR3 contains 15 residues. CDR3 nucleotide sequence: TGCGCCAGCAGCCCGGACAGACCGAACACCGGGGAGCTGTTTTTT. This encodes CASSPDRPNTGELFF.

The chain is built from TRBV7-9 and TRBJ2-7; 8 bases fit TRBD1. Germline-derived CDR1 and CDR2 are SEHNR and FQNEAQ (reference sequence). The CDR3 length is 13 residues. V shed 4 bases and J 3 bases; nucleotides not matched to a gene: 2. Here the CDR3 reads CASSWGQVYEQYF. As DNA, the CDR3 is TGTGCCAGCAGCTGGGGACAGGTCTACGAGCAGTACTTC.

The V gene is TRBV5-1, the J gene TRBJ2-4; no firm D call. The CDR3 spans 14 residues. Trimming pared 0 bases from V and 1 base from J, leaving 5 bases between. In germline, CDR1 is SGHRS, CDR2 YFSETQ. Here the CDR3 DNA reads TGCGCCAGCAGCTTGGATGGTGCCAAAAACATTCAGTACTTC. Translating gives CASSLDGAKNIQYF. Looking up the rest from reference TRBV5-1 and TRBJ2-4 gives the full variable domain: KAGVTQTPRYLIKTRGQQVTLSCSPISGHRSVSWYQQTPGQGLQFLFEYFSETQRNKGNFPGRFSGRQFSNSRSEMNVSTLELGDSALYLCASSLDGAKNIQYFGAGTRLSVL.

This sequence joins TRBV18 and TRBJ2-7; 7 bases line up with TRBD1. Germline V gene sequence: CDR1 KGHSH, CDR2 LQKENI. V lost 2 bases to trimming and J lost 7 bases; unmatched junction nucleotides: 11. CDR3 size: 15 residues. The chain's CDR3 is CASSPAYGQAWEQYF. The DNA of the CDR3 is TGTGCCAGCTCACCAGCCTACGGACAGGCCTGGGAGCAGTACTTC.

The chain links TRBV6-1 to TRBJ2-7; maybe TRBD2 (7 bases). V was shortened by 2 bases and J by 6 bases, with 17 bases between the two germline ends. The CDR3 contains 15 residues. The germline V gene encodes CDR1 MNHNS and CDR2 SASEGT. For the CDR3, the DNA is TGTGCCAGCAGTGAAAAAACAGGTGGGGGGGCCGAGCAGTACTTC. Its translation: CASSEKTGGGAEQYF.

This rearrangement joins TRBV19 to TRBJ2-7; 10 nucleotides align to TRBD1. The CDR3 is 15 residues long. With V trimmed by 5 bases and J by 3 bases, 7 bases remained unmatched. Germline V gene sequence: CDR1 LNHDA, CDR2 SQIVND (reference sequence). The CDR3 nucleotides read TGTGCCAGTAGTTCACCGGGACAGGGGATCTACGAGCAGTACTTC. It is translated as CASSSPGQGIYEQYF.

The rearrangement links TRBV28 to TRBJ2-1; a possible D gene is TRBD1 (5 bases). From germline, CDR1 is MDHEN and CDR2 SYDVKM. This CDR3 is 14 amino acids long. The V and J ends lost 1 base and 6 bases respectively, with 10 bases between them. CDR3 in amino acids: CASSLSGQGNEQFF. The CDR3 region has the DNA TGTGCCAGCAGTTTATCAGGCCAGGGCAATGAGCAGTTCTTC.

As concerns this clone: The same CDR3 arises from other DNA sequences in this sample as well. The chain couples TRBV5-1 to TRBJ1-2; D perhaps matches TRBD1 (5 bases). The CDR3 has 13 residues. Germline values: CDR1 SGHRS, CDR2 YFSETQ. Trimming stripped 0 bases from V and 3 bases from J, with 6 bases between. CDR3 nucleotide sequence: TGCGCCAGCAGCTTGGGACAGCACTATGGCTACACCTTC. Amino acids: CASSLGQHYGYTF.